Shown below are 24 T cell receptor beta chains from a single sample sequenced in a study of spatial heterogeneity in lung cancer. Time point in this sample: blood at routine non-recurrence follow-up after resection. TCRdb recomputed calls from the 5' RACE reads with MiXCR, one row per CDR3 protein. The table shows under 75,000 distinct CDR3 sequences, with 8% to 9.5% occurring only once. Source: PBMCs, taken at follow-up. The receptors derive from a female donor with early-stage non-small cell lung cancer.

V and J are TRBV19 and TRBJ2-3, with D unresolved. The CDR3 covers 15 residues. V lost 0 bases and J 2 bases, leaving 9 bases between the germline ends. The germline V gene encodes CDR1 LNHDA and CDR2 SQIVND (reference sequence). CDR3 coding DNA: TGTGCCAGTAGTATAGATCAGATCTACACAGATACGCAGTATTTT. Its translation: CASSIDQIYTDTQYF.

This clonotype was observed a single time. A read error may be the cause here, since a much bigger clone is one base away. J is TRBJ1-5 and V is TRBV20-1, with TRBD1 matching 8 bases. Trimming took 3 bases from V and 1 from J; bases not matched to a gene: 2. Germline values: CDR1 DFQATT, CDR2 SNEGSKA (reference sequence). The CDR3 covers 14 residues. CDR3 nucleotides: TGCAGTGCTAGGGCAGGGGGCAGCAATCAGCCCCAGCATTTT. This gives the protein CSARAGGSNQPQHF.

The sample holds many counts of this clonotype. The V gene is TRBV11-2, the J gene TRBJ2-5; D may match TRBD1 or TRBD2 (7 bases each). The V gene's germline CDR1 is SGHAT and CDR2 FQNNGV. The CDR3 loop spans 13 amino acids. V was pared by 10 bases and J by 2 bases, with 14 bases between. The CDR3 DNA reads TGTGCCACCCTCAGGGGGGGGCAAGAGACCCAGTACTTC. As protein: CATLRGGQETQYF.

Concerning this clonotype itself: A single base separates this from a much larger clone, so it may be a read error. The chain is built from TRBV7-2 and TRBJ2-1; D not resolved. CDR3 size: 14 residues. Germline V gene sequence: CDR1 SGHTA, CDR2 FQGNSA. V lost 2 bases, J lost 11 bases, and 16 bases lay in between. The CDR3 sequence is CASSLSWTRGKQFF. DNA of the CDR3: TGTGCCAGCAGCTTATCCTGGACCCGTGGTAAGCAGTTCTTC.

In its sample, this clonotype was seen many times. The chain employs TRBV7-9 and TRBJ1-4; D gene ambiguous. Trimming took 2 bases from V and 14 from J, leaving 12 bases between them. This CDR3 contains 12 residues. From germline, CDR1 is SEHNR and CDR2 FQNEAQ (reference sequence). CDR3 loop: CASSLNEGKLFF. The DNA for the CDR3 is TGTGCCAGCAGCTTAAATGAAGGAAAGCTGTTTTTT.

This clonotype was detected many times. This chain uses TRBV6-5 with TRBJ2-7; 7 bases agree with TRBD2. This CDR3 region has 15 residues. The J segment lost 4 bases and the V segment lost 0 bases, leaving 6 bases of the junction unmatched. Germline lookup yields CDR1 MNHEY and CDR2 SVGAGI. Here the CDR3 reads CASSYSGGSLYEQYF. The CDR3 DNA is TGTGCCAGCAGTTACTCCGGCGGGAGCTTATACGAGCAGTACTTC.

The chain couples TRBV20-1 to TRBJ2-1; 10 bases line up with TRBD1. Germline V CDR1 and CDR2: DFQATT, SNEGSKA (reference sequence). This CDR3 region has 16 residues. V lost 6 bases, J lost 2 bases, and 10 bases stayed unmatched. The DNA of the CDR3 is TGCAGTGCGAGTATACAGGACAGGGGGACCTACAATGAGCAGTTCTTC. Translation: CSASIQDRGTYNEQFF.

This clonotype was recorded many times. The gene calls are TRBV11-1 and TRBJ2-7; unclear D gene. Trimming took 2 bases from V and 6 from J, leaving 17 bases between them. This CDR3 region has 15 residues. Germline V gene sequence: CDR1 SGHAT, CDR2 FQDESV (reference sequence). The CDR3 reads CASSLSVPSISEQYF. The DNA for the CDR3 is TGTGCCAGCAGCTTATCCGTTCCTAGTATATCCGAGCAGTACTTC.

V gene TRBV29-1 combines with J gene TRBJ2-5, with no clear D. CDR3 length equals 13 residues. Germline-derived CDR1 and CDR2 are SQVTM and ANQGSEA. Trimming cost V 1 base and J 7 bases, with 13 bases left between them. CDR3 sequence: CSVEGQFTRTQYF. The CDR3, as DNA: TGCAGCGTTGAAGGGCAGTTTACACGGACCCAGTACTTC.

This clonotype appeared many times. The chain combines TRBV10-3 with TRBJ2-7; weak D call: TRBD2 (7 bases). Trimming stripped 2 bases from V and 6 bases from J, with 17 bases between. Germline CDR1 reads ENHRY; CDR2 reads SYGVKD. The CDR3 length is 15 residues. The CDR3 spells CAISEGRGSSSEQYF. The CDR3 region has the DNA TGTGCCATCAGTGAGGGGAGGGGGAGCTCTAGCGAGCAGTACTTC.

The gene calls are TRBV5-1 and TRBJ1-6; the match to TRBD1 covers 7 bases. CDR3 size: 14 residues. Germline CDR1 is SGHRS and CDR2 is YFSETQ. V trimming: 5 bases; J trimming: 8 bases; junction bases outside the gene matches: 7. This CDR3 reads CASSYGQVDSPLHF. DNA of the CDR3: TGCGCCAGCAGTTATGGACAGGTGGATTCACCCCTCCACTTT.

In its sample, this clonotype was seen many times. The CDR3 is CASRGSTSGRVNRASYEQYF. CDR3 coding DNA: TGTGCCAGCAGGGGATCTACTAGCGGGAGGGTAAACAGGGCCTCCTACGAGCAGTACTTC. The chain is built from TRBV6-1 and TRBJ2-7, with 13 bases fitting TRBD2. Trimming cost V 6 bases and J 0 bases; bases outside gene matches: 17. The CDR3 consists of 20 residues. The V gene's germline CDR1 is MNHNS and CDR2 SASEGT.

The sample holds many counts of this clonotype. The CDR3 reads CASSPPGLAGGKLFF. As DNA, the CDR3 is TGTGCCAGCTCACCACCGGGACTAGCGGGAGGCAAACTGTTCTTC. The V gene is TRBV18, the J gene TRBJ2-1; 15 bases align to TRBD2. The CDR3 consists of 15 residues. The germline CDR1 and CDR2 sequences are KGHSH and LQKENI. V trimming: 0 bases; J trimming: 15 bases; junction bases outside the gene matches: 6.

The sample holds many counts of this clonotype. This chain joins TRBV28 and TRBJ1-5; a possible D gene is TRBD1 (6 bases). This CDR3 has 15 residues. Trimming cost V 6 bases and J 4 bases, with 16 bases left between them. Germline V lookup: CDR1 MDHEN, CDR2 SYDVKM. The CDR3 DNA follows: TGTGCCAGCAGCCCTCTTGGGGGGCAAAATCAGCCCCAGCATTTT. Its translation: CASSPLGGQNQPQHF.

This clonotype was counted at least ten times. Here the CDR3 DNA reads TGTGCCAGCAGCCGACAGGGGCGTTCACCCCTCCACTTT. The encoded protein is CASSRQGRSPLHF. This sequence joins TRBV12-3 or TRBV12-4 and TRBJ1-6; 8 nucleotides align to TRBD1. This CDR3 region has 13 residues. The V and J ends lost 6 bases and 9 bases, in that order; junction bases with no gene match: 4.

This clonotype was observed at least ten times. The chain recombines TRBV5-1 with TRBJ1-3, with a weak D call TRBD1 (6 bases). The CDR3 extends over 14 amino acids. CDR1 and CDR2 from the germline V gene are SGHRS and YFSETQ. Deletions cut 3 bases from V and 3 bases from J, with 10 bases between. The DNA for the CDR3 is TGCGCCAGCAGCTCACAGGGTTTTGGAAACACCATATATTTT. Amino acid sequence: CASSSQGFGNTIYF.

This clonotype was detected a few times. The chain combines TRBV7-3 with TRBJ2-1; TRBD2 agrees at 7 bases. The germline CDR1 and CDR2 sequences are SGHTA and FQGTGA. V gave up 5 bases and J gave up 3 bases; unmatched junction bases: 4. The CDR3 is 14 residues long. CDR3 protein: CASSAGADYNEQFF. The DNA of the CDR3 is TGTGCCAGCAGCGCGGGAGCCGACTACAATGAGCAGTTCTTC.

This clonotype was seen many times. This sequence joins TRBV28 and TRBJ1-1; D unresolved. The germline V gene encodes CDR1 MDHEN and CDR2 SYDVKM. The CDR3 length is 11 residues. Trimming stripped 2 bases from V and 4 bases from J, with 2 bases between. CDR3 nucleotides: TGTGCCAGCAGTTTAACCACTGAAGCTTTCTTT. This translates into CASSLTTEAFF.

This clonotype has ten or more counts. Written as DNA, the CDR3 is TGTGCCAGCTCACCCGACAGTACAACTAATGAAAAACTGTTTTTT. It encodes CASSPDSTTNEKLFF. The V gene is TRBV18, the J gene TRBJ1-4; D might be TRBD1 (5 bases). Germline V gene lookup returns CDR1 KGHSH and CDR2 LQKENI. The CDR3 loop spans 15 amino acids. V lost 3 bases, J lost 0 bases, and 8 bases lay in between. The variable domain in full, with the rest retrieved from reference TRBV18 and TRBJ1-4, is NAGVMQNPRHLVRRRGQEARLRCSPMKGHSHVYWYRQLPEEGLKFMVYLQKENIIDESGMPKERFSAEFPKEGPSILRIQQVVRGDSAAYFCASSPDSTTNEKLFFGSGTQLSVL.

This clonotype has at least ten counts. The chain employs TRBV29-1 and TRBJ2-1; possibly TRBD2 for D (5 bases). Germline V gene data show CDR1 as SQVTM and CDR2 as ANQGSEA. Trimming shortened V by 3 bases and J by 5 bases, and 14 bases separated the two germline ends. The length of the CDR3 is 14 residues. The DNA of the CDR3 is TGCAGCGTTGAGGAGCAGAGCGGTCACAATGAGCAGTTCTTC. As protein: CSVEEQSGHNEQFF.

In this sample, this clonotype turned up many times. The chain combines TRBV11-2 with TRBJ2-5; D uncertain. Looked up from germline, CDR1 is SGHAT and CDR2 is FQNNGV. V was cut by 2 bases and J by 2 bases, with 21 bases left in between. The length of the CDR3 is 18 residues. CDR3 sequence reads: CASSLSRYDGRIQETQYF. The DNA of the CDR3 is TGTGCCAGCAGCTTATCGAGATACGATGGACGGATTCAAGAGACCCAGTACTTC.

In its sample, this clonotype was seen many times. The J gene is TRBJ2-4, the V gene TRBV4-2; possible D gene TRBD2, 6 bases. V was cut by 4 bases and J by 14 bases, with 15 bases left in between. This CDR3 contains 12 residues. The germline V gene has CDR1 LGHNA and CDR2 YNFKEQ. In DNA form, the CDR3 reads TGTGCCAGCAGCCCAACGGGGAGGAAAAAGTACTTC. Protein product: CASSPTGRKKYF.

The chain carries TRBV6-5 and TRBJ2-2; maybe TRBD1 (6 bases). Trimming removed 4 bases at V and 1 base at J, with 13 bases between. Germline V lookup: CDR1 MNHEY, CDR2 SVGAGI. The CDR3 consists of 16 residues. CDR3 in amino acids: CASSFLGAGNTGELFF. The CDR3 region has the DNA TGTGCCAGCAGTTTTTTGGGGGCAGGGAACACCGGGGAGCTGTTTTTT.

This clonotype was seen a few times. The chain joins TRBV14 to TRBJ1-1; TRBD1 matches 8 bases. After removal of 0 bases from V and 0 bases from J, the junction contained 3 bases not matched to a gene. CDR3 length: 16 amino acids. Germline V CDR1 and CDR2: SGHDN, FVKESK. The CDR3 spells CASSQDRGQLNTEAFF. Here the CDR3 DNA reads TGTGCCAGCAGCCAAGACAGGGGGCAATTGAACACTGAAGCTTTCTTT.